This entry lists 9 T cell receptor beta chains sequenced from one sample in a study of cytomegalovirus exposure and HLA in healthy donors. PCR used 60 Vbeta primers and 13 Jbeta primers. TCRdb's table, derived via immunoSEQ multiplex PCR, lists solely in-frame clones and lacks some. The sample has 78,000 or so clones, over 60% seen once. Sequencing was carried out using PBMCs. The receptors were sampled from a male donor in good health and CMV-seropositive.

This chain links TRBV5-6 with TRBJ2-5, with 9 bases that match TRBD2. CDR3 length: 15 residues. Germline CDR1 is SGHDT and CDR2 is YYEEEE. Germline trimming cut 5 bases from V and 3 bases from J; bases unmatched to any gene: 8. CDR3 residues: CASSPRAGGEETQYF. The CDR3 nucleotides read TGTGCCAGCAGTCCCAGGGCGGGGGGGGAAGAGACCCAGTACTTC. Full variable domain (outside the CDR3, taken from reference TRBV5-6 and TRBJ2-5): DAGVTQSPTHLIKTRGQQVTLRCSPKSGHDTVSWYQQALGQGPQFIFQYYEEEERQRGNFPDRFSGHQFPNYSSELNVNALLLGDSALYLCASSPRAGGEETQYFGPGTRLLVL.

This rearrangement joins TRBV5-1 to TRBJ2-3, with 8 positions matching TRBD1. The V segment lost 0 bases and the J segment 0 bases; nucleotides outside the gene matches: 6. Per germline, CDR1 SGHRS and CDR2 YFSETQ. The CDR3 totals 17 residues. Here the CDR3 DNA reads TGCGCCAGCAGCTTGGGGACAGGGATGGTAAGCACAGATACGCAGTATTTT. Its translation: CASSLGTGMVSTDTQYF.

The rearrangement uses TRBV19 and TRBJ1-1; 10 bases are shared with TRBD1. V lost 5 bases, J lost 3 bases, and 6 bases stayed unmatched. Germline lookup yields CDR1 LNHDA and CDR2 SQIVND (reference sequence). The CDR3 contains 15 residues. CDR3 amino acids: CASSPRTGGYTEAFF. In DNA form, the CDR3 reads TGTGCCAGTAGTCCAAGGACAGGGGGGTACACTGAAGCTTTCTTT.

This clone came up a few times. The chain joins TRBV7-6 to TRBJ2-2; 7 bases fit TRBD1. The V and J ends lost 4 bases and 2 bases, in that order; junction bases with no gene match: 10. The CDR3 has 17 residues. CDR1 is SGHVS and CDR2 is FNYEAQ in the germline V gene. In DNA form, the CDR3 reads TGTGCCAGCAGCTCAGCCCGGGACAGCAACAACACCGGGGAGCTGTTTTTT. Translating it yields CASSSARDSNNTGELFF. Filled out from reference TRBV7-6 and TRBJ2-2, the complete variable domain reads GAGVSQSPRYKVTKRGQDVALRCDPISGHVSLYWYRQALGQGPEFLTYFNYEAQQDKSGLPNDRFSAERPEGSISTLTIQRTEQRDSAMYRCASSSARDSNNTGELFFGEGSRLTVL.

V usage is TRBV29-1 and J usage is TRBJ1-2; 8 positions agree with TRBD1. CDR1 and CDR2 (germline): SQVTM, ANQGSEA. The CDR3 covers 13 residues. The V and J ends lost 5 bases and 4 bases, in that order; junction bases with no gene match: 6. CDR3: CSVWTGYPYGYTF. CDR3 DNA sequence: TGCAGCGTTTGGACAGGGTATCCCTATGGCTACACCTTC.

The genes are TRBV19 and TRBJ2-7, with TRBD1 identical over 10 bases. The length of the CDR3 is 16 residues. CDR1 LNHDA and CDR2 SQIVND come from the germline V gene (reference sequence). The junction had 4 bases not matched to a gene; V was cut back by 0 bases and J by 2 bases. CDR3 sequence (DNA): TGTGCCAGTAGTATAGAGGGGGGACAGGGGACCTACGAGCAGTACTTC. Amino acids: CASSIEGGQGTYEQYF.

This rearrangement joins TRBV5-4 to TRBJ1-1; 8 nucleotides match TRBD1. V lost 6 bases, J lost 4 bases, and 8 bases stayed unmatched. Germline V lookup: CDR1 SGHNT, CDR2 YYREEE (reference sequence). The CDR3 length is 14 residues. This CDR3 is CASTINTGGTEAFF. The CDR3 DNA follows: TGTGCCAGCACCATTAACACAGGGGGCACTGAAGCTTTCTTT.

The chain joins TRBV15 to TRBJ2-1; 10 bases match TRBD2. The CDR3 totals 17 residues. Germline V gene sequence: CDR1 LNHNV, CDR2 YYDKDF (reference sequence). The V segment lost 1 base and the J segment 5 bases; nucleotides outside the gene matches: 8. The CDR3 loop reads CATSRAGRLAGDNEQFF. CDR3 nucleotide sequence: TGTGCCACCAGCAGAGCGGGTAGGCTAGCGGGGGACAATGAGCAGTTCTTC.

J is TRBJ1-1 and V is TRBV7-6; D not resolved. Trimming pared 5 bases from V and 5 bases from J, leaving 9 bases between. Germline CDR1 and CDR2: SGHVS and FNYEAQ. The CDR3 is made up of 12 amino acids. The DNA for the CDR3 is TGTGCCAGCAGCCAACCGGGAACTGAAGCTTTCTTT. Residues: CASSQPGTEAFF.